The rows below give T cell receptor beta chains drawn from one sample of a study of T-cell reconstitution after alpha-beta-depleted transplantation in children. TCRdb itself ran the PCR reads through MiXCR, one entry per CDR3 protein. Seen here are around 300,000 distinct CDR3 sequences, about a quarter observed once, and the top ten hold about a tenth. The source material was PBMCs, mostly from graft donor cells, sampled 180 days after TCRalphabeta/CD19-depleted stem cell transplant. These TCRs come from a male patient younger than 18 who had a stem cell transplant for acute lymphoblastic leukemia, so the T cells may come from the graft donor. Each CDR3 is given with its conserved first and last residue. D genes are given only for firm matches. The size entry is marked missing in some rows and otherwise reads once, few, many or a size class.

TRBV4-1	NA	TRBJ2-7	TRBD2	TGCGCCAGCAGCACCCGACTAGCGGGGCCCTACGAGCAGTACTTC	CASSTRLAGPYEQYF
TRBV20-1	NA	TRBJ1-1	NA	TGCAGTGCTCGTCGTGGGTCGTCGTCCTACACTGAAGCTTTCTTT	CSARRGSSSYTEAFF
TRBV14	NA	TRBJ2-6	NA	TGTGCCAGCAGCCAATTTCCGCAACCCCTGACTTTC	CASSQFPQPLTF
TRBV29-1	NA	TRBJ1-2	NA	TGCAGCGTTGCGGGCAGGGTGGACGGCTACACCTTC	CSVAGRVDGYTF
TRBV20-1	few	TRBJ2-1	NA	TGCAGTGCTAGAGATCCCACGGGCAGCTCCTACAATGAGCAGTTCTTC	CSARDPTGSSYNEQFF
TRBV7-9	NA	TRBJ2-7	NA	TGTGCCAGCAGCTTAGGGATTGGCAGGGGTGCCCACGAGCAGTACTTC	CASSLGIGRGAHEQYF
TRBV6-5	NA	TRBJ2-1	NA	TGTGCCAGCAGTTACTCGTCCCCCCTTAGAGAGCAGTTCTTC	CASSYSSPLREQFF
TRBV5-1	few	TRBJ2-7	NA	TGCGCCAGCAGCTTCATGACAGGCGAGCCTTACGAGCAGTACTTC	CASSFMTGEPYEQYF
TRBV6-1	NA	TRBJ2-5	NA	TGTGCCAGCAGTGAAAGGGGGAGAGGAGAGACCCAGTACTTC	CASSERGRGETQYF
TRBV12-3/TRBV12-4	NA	TRBJ2-7	NA	TGTGCCAGCAGTAACACGGAATCTACATACGAGCAGTACTTC	CASSNTESTYEQYF
TRBV7-3	many	TRBJ2-7	TRBD2	TGTGCCAGCAGCTTAAGATTAGCGGGAGGGCCCTACGAGCAGTACTTC	CASSLRLAGGPYEQYF
TRBV5-1	NA	TRBJ1-3	NA	TGCGCCAGCAGCTTGAAGTATGGGCAGGTAGCTGGAAACACCATATATTTT	CASSLKYGQVAGNTIYF
TRBV12-3/TRBV12-4	NA	TRBJ1-2	NA	TGTGCCAGCAGTCCAACACCTAACTATGGCTACACCTTC	CASSPTPNYGYTF
TRBV11-1	NA	TRBJ2-3	TRBD2	TGTGCCAGCACCAACCCGGGACTAGCGGGAGGAAGGTCCACAGATACGCAGTATTTT	CASTNPGLAGGRSTDTQYF
TRBV20-1	few	TRBJ2-3	NA	TGCAGTGCTACTGTGGCGGGTGGGATCACAGATACGCAGTATTTT	CSATVAGGITDTQYF
TRBV12-3/TRBV12-4	NA	TRBJ2-7	TRBD1	TGTGCCAGCACCCCGGGGGTAAACAGGGGGCCCTACTACGAGCAGTACTTC	CASTPGVNRGPYYEQYF
TRBV5-1	NA	TRBJ2-5	TRBD2	TGCGCCAGCGTCCTGGCCGGGGGGGAGACCCAGTACTTC	CASVLAGGETQYF
TRBV18	NA	TRBJ2-3	TRBD2	TGTGCCAGCTCACCACTCAGCGCGGGAGCCTCCCCAGATACGCAGTATTTT	CASSPLSAGASPDTQYF
TRBV7-3	few	TRBJ2-4	NA	TGTGCCAGCAGTTTTACGCAGGGGTACATTCAGTACTTC	CASSFTQGYIQYF
TRBV3-1	few	TRBJ1-2	NA	TGTGCCAGCAGCCAACGTGGCGGCGGCTATGGCTACACCTTC	CASSQRGGGYGYTF
TRBV29-1	few	TRBJ2-3	NA	TGCAGCGTACGGACCGGCACAGATACGCAGTATTTT	CSVRTGTDTQYF
TRBV4-1	few	TRBJ2-3	NA	TGCGCCAGCAGCGACATCTGGGGCTCCCTGAGCACAGATACGCAGTATTTT	CASSDIWGSLSTDTQYF
TRBV7-9	NA	TRBJ2-7	NA	TGTGCCAGCAGCTTAGGGGCGGGGCCCTGGTACGAGCAGTACTTC	CASSLGAGPWYEQYF
TRBV7-8	few	TRBJ2-1	TRBD2	TGTGCCAGCAGCATCCGGGACTACCACAATGAGCAGTTCTTC	CASSIRDYHNEQFF
TRBV5-1	NA	TRBJ2-2	NA	TGCGCCACTCGGCGAACGGAGAACACCGGGGAGCTGTTTTTT	CATRRTENTGELFF